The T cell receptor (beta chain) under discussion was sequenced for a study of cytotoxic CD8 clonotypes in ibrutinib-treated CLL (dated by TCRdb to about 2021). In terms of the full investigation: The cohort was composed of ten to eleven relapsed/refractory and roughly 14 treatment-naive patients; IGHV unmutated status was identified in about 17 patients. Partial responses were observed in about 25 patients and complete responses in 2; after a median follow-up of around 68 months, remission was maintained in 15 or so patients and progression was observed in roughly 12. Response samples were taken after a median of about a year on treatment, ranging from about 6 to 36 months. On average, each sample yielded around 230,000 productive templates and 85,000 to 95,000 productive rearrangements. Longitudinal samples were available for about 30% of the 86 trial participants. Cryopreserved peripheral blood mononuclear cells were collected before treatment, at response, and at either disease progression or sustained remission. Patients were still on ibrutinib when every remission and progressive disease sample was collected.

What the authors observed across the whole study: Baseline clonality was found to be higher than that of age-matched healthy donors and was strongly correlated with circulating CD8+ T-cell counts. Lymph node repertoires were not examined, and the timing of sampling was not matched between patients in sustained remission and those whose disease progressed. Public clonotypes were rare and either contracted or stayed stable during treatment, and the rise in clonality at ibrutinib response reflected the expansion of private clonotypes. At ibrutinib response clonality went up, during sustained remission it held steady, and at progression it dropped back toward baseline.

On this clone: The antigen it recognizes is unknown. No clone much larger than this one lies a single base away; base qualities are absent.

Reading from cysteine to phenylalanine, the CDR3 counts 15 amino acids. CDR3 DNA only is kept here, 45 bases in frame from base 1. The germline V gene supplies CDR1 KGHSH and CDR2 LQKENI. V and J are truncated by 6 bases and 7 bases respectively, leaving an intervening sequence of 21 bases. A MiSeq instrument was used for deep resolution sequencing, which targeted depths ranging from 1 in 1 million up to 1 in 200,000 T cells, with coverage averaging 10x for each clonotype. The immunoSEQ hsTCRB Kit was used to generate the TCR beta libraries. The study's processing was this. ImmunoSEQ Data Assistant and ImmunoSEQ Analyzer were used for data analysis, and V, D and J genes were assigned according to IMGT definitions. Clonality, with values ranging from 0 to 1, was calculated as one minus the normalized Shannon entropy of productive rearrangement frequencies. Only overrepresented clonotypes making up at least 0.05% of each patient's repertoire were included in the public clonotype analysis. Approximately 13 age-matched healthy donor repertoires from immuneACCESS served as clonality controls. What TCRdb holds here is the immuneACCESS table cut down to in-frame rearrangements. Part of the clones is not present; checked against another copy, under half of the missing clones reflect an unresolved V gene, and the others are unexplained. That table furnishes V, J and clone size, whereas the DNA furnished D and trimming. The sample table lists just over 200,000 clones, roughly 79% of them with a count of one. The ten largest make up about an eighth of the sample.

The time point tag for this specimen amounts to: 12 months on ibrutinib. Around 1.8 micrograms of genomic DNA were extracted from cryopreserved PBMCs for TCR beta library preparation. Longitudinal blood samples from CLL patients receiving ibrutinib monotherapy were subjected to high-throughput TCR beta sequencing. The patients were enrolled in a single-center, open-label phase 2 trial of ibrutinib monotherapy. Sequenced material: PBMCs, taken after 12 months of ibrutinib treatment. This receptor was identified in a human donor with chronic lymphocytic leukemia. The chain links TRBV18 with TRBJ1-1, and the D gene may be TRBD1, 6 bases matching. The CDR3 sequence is CASSVGQREGGEAFF. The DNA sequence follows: TGTGCCAGCTCGGTCGGACAACGGGAAGGGGGTGAAGCTTTCTTT.